Shown below are 3 T cell receptor beta chains from a single sample sequenced in a study of OX40 agonist ivuxolimab in advanced cancers. Some clones are missing from TCRdb's copy, which holds only in-frame ones; the method was immunoSEQ multiplex PCR. Among over 80,000 clones listed, roughly nine tenths were seen once. The sample here was CD4+ or CD8+ T cells sorted from blood, taken in a trial of the OX40 agonist ivuxolimab. These receptors all come from an adult with an advanced solid tumor such as melanoma, head and neck, liver or kidney cancer.

The V and J genes are TRBV7-3 and TRBJ2-6; D is undetermined. This CDR3 is built from 15 residues. Germline lookup yields CDR1 SGHTA and CDR2 FQGTGA. V was clipped by 5 bases and J by 0 bases, with 8 bases between them. The DNA of the CDR3 is TGTGCCAGCAGCCCCCTTATCTCTGGGGCCAACGTCCTGACTTTC. It specifies CASSPLISGANVLTF.

This sequence joins TRBV5-1 and TRBJ1-1; unclear D gene. V lost 4 bases and J 0 bases, leaving 13 bases between the germline ends. The CDR3 consists of 15 residues. CDR1 is SGHRS, CDR2 YFSETQ, per germline. The CDR3 sequence is CASSRFGELNTEAFF. In nucleotides, the CDR3 is TGCGCCAGCAGCCGGTTCGGGGAATTGAACACTGAAGCTTTCTTT.

The chain couples TRBV10-1 to TRBJ1-4; TRBD1 matches at 11 bases. The CDR3 has 14 amino acids. Unmatched junction bases numbered 2, after V lost 6 bases and J lost 5 bases. The germline V gene has CDR1 WNHNN and CDR2 SYGVQD (reference sequence). Here the CDR3 reads CASSGDRGNEKLFF. DNA for the CDR3: TGCGCCAGCAGCGGGGACAGGGGGAATGAAAAACTGTTTTTT.